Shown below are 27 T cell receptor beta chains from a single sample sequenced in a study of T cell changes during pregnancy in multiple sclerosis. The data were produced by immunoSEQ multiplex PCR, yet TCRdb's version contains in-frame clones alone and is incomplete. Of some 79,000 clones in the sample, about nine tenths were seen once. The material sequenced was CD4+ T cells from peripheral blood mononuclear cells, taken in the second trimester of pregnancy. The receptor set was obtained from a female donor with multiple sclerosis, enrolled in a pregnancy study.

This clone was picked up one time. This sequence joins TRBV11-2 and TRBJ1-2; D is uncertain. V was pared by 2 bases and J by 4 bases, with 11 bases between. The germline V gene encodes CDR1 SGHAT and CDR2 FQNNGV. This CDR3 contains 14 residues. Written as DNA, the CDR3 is TGTGCCAGCAGCTTAAGTCCTCCCGGCTATGGCTACACCTTC. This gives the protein CASSLSPPGYGYTF.

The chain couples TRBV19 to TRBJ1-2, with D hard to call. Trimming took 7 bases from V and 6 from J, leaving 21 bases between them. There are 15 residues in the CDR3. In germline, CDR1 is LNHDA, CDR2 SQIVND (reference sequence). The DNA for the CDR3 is TGTGCCAGTACCACGACCTCCCCAGCGTGGAATGGCTACACCTTC. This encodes CASTTTSPAWNGYTF.

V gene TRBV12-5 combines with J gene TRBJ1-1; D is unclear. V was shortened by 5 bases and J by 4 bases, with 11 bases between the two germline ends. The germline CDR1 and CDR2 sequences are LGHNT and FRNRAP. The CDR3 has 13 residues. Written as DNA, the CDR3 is TGTGCTAGTGGTGAGGTGTGGTCCACTGAAGCTTTCTTT. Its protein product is CASGEVWSTEAFF.

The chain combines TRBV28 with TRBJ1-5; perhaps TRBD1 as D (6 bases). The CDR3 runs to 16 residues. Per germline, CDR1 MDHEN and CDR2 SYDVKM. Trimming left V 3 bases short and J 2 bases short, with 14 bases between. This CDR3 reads CASSFRRGAGNQPQHF. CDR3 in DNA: TGTGCCAGCAGTTTTCGGCGGGGGGCCGGCAATCAGCCCCAGCATTTT. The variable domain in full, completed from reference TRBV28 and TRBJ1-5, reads DVKVTQSSRYLVKRTGEKVFLECVQDMDHENMFWYRQDPGLGLRLIYFSYDVKMKEKGDIPEGYSVSREKKERFSLILESASTNQTSMYLCASSFRRGAGNQPQHFGDGTRLSIL.

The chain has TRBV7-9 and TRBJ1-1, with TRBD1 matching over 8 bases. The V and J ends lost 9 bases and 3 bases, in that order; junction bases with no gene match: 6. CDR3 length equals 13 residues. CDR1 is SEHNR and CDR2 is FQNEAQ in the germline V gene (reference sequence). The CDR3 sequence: CASYRGWDTEAFF. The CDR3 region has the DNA TGTGCCAGTTACAGGGGGTGGGACACTGAAGCTTTCTTT.

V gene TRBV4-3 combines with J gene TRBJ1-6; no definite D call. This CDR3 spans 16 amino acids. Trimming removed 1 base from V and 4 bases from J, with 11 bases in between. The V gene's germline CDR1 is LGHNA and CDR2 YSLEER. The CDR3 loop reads CASSQGSVNYNSPLHF. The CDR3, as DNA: TGCGCCAGCAGCCAAGGATCGGTAAATTATAATTCACCCCTCCACTTT.

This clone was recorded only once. The CDR3 nucleotides read TGTGCCAGCAGAACGAGGCTAGCGGGAGACGATGAGCAGTTCTTC. Translating gives CASRTRLAGDDEQFF. This chain uses TRBV2 with TRBJ2-1; 10 nucleotides match TRBD2. The CDR3 length is 15 residues. Germline loops: CDR1 SNHLY, CDR2 FYNNEI. V shed 6 bases, J shed 8 bases, and the junction held 10 bases outside the gene matches.

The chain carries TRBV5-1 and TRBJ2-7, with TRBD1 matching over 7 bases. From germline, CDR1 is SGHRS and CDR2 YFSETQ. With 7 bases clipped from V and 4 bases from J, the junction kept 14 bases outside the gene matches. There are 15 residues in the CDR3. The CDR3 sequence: CASGAEGAGLYEQYF. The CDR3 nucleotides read TGCGCCAGCGGTGCTGAGGGGGCCGGACTGTACGAGCAGTACTTC.

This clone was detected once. CDR3 sequence: CASSTRDRGLYTQYF. Written as DNA, the CDR3 is TGTGCCAGCAGCACTAGGGACAGGGGATTATATACGCAGTATTTT. V and J are TRBV13 and TRBJ2-3; 10 nucleotides align to TRBD1. The CDR3 sequence is 15 residues long. V gave up 5 bases and J gave up 7 bases; unmatched junction bases: 9. Germline CDR1 and CDR2: PRHDT and FYEKMQ (reference sequence). Supplemented by reference TRBV13 and TRBJ2-3, the full variable domain reads AAGVIQSPRHLIKEKRETATLKCYPIPRHDTVYWYQQGPGQDPQFLISFYEKMQSDKGSIPDRFSAQQFSDYHSELNMSSLELGDSALYFCASSTRDRGLYTQYFGPGTRLTVL.

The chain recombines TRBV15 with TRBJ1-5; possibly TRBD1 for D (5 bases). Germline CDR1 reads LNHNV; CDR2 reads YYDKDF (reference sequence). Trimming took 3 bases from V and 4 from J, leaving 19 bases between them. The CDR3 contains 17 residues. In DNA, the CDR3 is TGTGCCACCAGCAGGAGCCTCCGGGACGGGGGGAATCAGCCCCAGCATTTT. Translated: CATSRSLRDGGNQPQHF.

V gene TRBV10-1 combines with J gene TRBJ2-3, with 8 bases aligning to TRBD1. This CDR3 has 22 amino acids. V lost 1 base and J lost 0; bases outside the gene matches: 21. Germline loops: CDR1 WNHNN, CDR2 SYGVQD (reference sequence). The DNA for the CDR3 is TGCGCCAGCAGTGAGTACGGTCCCGGGACAGGTACACTAATCCCTAGCACAGATACGCAGTATTTT. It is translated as CASSEYGPGTGTLIPSTDTQYF.

This CDR3 is CAISESSVRANTGELFF. CDR3 bases: TGTGCCATCAGTGAGTCGAGCGTCAGGGCGAACACCGGGGAGCTGTTTTTT. The rearrangement uses TRBV10-3 and TRBJ2-2, with D perhaps matching TRBD1 (5 bases). This CDR3 is 17 amino acids long. CDR1 ENHRY and CDR2 SYGVKD come from the germline V gene. The ends were cut back, 0 bases at V and 0 bases at J, with 11 bases in the middle.

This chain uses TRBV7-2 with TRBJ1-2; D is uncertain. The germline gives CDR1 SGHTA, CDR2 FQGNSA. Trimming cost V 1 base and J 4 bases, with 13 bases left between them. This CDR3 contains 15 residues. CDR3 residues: CASSLVVTQAYGYTF. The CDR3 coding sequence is TGTGCCAGCAGCTTAGTGGTCACCCAAGCCTATGGCTACACCTTC.

The CDR3 is CASSLTGKAYYNEQFF. Written as DNA, the CDR3 is TGTGCCAGCAGTTTGACCGGGAAGGCGTACTACAATGAGCAGTTCTTC. The genes are TRBV6-5 and TRBJ2-1; tentative D call: TRBD2 (5 bases). This CDR3 is 16 amino acids long. From germline, CDR1 is MNHEY and CDR2 SVGAGI. Deletions cut 4 bases from V and 3 bases from J, with 16 bases between.

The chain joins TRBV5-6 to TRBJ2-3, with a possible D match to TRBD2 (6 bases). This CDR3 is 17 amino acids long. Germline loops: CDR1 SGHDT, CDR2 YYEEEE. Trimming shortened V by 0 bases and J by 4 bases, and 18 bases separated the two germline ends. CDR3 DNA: TGTGCCAGCAGCTTGGATGGGAGGACAAAGATCCCAGATACGCAGTATTTT. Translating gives CASSLDGRTKIPDTQYF.

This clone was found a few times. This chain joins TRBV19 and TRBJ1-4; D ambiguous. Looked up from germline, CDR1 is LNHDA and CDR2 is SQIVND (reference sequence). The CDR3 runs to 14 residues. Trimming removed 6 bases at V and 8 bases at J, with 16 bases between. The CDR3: CASSPMSGREKLFF. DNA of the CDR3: TGTGCCAGTAGCCCTATGAGCGGCAGGGAAAAACTGTTTTTT.

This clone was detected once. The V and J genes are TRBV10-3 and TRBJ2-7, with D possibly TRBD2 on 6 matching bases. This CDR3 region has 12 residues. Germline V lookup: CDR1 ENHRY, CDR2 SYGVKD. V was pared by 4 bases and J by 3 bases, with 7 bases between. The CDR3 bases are TGTGCCATCAGTGGGGAGGTCTACGAGCAGTACTTC. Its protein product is CAISGEVYEQYF.

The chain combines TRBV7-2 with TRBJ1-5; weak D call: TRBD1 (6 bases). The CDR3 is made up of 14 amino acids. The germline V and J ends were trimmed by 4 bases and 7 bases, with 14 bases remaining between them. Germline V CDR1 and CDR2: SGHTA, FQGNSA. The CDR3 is CASSSGGAGQPQHF. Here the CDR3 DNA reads TGTGCCAGCAGCTCCGGGGGGGCAGGCCAGCCCCAGCATTTT. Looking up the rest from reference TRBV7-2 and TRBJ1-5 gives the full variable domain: GAGVSQSPSNKVTEKGKDVELRCDPISGHTALYWYRQSLGQGLEFLIYFQGNSAPDKSGLPSDRFSAERTGGSVSTLTIQRTQQEDSAVYLCASSSGGAGQPQHFGDGTRLSIL.

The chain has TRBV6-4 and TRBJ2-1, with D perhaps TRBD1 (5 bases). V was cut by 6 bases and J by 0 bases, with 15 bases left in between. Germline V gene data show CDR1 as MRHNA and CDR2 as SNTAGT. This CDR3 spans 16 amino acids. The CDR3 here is CASRQDPYSSYNEQFF. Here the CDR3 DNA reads TGTGCCAGCAGACAGGACCCGTACAGCTCCTACAATGAGCAGTTCTTC.

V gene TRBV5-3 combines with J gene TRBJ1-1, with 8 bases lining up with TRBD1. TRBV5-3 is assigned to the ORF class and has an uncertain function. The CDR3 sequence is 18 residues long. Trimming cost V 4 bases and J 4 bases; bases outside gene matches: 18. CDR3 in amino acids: CARSPRQGLHHGGTEAFF. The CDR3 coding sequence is TGTGCCAGAAGCCCGCGACAGGGGCTACATCACGGGGGCACTGAAGCTTTCTTT.

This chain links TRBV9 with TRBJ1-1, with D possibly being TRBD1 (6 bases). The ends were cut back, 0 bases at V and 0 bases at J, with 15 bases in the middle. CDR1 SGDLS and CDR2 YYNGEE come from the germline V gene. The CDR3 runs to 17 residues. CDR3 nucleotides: TGTGCCAGCAGCGTAGGTGTCGGGGGGCGTTTGAACACTGAAGCTTTCTTT. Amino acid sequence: CASSVGVGGRLNTEAFF.

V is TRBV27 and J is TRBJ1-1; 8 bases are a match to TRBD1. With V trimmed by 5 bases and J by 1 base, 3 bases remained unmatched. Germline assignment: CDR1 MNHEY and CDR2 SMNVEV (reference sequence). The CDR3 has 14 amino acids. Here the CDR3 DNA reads TGTGCCAGCAGTGACAGGGGAAAGAACACTGAAGCTTTCTTT. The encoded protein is CASSDRGKNTEAFF.

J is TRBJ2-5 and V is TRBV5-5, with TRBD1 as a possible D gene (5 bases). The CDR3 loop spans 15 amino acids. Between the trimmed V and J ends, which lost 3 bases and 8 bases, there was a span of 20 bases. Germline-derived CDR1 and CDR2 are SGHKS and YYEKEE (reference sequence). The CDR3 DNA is TGTGCCAGCAGCTCACTACCAGACAGTTACGGAACCCAGTACTTC. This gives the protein CASSSLPDSYGTQYF.

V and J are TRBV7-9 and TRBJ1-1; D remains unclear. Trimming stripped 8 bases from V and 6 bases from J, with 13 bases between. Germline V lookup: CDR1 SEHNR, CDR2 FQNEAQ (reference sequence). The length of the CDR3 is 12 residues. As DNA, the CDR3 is TGTGCCAGCGCCCGACGAGAGGCTGAAGCTTTCTTT. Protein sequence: CASARREAEAFF.

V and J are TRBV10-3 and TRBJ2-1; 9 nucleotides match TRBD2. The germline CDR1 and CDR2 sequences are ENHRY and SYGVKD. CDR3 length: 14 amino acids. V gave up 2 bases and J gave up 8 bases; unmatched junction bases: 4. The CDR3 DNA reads TGTGCCATCAGTGAGGCGGGGGGGGCTTATGAGCAGTTCTTC. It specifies CAISEAGGAYEQFF.

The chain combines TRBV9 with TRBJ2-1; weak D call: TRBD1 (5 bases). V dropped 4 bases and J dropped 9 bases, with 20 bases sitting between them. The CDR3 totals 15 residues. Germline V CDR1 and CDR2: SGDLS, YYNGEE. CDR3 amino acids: CASSPHVQGITEQFF. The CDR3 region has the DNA TGTGCCAGCAGCCCCCACGTTCAGGGAATTACTGAGCAGTTCTTC.

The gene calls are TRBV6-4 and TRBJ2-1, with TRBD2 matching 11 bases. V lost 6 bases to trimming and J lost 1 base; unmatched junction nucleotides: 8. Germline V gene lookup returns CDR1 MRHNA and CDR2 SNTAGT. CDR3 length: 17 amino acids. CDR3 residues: CASRPTSGGMSYNEQFF. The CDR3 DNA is TGTGCCAGCAGGCCCACTAGCGGGGGCATGTCCTACAATGAGCAGTTCTTC.